What follows describes a single T cell receptor (beta chain). Its antigen is not identified. Additional DNA sequences in this sample encode the identical CDR3. The study ran its PCR with 60 Vbeta and 13 Jbeta primers. Profiling relied on immunoSEQ multiplex PCR, and the TCRdb table lists in-frame clones only, not all of them. This table holds about 160,000 clones, around 86% found once. The data are from a study of cytomegalovirus exposure and HLA in healthy donors. General study results and limits: The study had only CMV serostatus as immune exposure information. Most of the TCR beta V segments (in an earlier analysis) were productive either about 87% or about 30% of the time. By HLA locus, TCR association rates varied in a later analysis, with DRB1 showing the most and HLA-C the fewest.

Germline CDR1 MDHEN, CDR2 SYDVKM. V was pared by 2 bases and J by 14 bases, with 12 bases between. This CDR3 is built from 11 residues. The sample consisted of PBMCs. The rearrangement joins TRBV28 to TRBJ1-1; TRBD1 might be the D (5 bases). The TCR was taken from a girl aged 2 to 10 in good health and CMV-seropositive. Written as DNA, the CDR3 is TGTGCCAGCAGTTTACAGGGTTTAGCCTTCTTT. This codes for CASSLQGLAFF.